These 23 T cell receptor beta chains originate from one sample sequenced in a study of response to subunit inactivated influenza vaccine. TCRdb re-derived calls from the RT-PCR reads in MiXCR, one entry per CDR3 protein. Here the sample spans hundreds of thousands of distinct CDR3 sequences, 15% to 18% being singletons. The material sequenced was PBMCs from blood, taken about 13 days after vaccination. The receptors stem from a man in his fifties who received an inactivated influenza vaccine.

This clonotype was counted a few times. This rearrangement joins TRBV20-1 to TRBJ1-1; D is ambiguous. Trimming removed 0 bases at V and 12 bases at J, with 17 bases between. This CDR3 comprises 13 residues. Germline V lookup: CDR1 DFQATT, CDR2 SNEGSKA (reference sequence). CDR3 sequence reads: CSARDGERKVPFF. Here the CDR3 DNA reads TGCAGTGCTAGAGATGGGGAGCGAAAAGTGCCTTTCTTT.

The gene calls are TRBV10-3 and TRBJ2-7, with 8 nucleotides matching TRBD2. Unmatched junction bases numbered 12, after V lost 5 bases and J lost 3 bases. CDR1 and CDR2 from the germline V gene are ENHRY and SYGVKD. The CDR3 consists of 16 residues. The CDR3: CAISPGTSMKDYEQYF. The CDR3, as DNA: TGTGCCATCAGTCCCGGGACTAGTATGAAGGACTACGAGCAGTACTTC.

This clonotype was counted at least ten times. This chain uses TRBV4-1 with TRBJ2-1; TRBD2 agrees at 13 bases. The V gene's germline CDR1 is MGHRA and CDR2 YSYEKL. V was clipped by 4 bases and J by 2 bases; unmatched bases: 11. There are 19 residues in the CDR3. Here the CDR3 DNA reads TGCGCCAGCAGCCGAGTTCCCTCGACTAGCGGGGGGACCTACAATGAGCAGTTCTTC. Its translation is CASSRVPSTSGGTYNEQFF.

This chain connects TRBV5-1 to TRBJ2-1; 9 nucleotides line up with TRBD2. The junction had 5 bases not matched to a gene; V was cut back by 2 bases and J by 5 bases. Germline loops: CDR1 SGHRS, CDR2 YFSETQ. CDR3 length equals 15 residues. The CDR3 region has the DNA TGCGCCAGCAGCTTAGGGACTAGCACAAACAATGAGCAGTTCTTC. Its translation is CASSLGTSTNNEQFF.

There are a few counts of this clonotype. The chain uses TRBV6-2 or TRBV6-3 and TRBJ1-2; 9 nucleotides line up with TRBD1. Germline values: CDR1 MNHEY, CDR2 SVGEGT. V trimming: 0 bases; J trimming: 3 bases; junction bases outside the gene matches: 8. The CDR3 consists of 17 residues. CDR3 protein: CASSYSGQGIDHYGYTF. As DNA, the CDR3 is TGTGCCAGCAGTTACTCGGGACAGGGAATCGACCACTATGGCTACACCTTC.

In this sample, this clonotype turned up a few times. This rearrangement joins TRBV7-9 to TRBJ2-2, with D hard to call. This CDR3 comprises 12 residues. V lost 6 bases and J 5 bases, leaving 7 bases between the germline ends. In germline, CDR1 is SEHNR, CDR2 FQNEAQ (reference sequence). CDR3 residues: CASSIVTGELFF. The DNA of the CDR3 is TGTGCCAGCAGTATAGTTACCGGGGAGCTGTTTTTT.

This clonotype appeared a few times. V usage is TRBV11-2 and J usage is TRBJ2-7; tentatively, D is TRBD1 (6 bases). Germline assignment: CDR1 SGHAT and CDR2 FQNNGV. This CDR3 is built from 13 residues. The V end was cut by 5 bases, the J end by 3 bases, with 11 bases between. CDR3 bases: TGTGCCAGCAGCCAGGGACACCTCTACGAGCAGTACTTC. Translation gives CASSQGHLYEQYF. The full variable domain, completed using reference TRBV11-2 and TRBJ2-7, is EAGVAQSPRYKIIEKRQSVAFWCNPISGHATLYWYQQILGQGPKLLIQFQNNGVVDDSQLPKDRFSAERLKGVDSTLKIQPAKLEDSAVYLCASSQGHLYEQYFGPGTRLTVT.

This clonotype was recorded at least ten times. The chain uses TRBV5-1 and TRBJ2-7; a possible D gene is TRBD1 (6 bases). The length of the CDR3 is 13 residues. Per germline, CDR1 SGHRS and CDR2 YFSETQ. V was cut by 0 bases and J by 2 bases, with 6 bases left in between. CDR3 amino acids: CASSLDRAYEQYF. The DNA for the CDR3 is TGCGCCAGCAGCTTGGACAGGGCCTACGAGCAGTACTTC.

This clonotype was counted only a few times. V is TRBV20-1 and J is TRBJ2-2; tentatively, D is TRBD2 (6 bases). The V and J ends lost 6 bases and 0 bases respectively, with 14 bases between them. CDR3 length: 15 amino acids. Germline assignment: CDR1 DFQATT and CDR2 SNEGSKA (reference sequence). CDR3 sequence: CSAGVGGSNTGELFF. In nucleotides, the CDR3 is TGCAGTGCGGGTGTAGGAGGGTCGAACACCGGGGAGCTGTTTTTT.

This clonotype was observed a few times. The CDR3 bases are TGTGCCAGCAGCCAAGAATGCCTCCCGACAGGGATCTCCTACAATGAGCAGTTCTTC. Amino acid sequence: CASSQECLPTGISYNEQFF. The chain has TRBV3-1 and TRBJ2-1, with 7 bases matching TRBD1. V was clipped by 0 bases and J by 0 bases; unmatched bases: 11. The germline CDR1 and CDR2 sequences are LGHDT and YNNKEL (reference sequence). CDR3 length equals 19 residues.

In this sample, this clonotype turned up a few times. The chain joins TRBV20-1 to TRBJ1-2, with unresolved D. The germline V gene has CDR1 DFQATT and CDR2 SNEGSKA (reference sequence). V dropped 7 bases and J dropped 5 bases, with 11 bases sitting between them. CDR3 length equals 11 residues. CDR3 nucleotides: TGCAGTGGCGGACCCCGTTATGGCTACACCTTC. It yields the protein CSGGPRYGYTF.

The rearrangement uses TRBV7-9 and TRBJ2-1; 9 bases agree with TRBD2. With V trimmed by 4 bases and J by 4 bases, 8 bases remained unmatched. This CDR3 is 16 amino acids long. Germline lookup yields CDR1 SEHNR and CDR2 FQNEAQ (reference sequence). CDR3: CASSSTRTSGYNEQFF. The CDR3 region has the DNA TGTGCCAGCAGCTCAACCCGTACTAGCGGGTACAATGAGCAGTTCTTC.

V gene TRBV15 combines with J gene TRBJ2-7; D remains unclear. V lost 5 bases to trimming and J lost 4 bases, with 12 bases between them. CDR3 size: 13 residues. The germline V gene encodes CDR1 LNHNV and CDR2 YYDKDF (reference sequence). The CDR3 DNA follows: TGTGCCACCAGCGGAAACTGGGCTTACGAGCAGTACTTC. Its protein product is CATSGNWAYEQYF.

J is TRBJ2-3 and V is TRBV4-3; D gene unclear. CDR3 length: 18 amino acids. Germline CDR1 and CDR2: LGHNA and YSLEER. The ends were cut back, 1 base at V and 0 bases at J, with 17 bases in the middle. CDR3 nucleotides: TGCGCCAGCAGCCAAGTAGCTTTGTCTCCCACTAGCACAGATACGCAGTATTTT. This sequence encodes CASSQVALSPTSTDTQYF.

In DNA, the CDR3 is TGTGCCTGGAGACAAGGGTCCAGGGACAATCAGCCCCAGCATTTT. Its protein product is CAWRQGSRDNQPQHF. The J gene is TRBJ1-5, the V gene TRBV30; maybe TRBD1 (5 bases). The CDR3 length is 15 residues. V lost 3 bases and J lost 3, with 15 bases in between. CDR1 and CDR2 from the germline V gene are GTSNPN and SVGIG (reference sequence). Supplemented by reference TRBV30 and TRBJ1-5, the full variable domain reads SQTIHQWPATLVQPVGSPLSLECTVEGTSNPNLYWYRQAAGRGLQLLFYSVGIGQISSEVPQNLSASRPQDRQFILSSKKLLLSDSGFYLCAWRQGSRDNQPQHFGDGTRLSIL.

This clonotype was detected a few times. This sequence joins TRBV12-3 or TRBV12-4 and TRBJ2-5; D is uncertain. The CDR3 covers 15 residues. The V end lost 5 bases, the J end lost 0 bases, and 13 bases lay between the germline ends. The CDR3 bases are TGTGCCAGCAGTCCGGTCGAACCATACCAAGAGACCCAGTACTTC. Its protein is CASSPVEPYQETQYF.

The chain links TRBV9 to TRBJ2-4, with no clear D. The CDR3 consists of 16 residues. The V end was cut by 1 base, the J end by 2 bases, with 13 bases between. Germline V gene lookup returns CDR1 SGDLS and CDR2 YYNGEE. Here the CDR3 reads CASSVSGDVTKNIQYF. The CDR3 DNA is TGTGCCAGCAGCGTATCAGGAGATGTGACCAAAAACATTCAGTACTTC.

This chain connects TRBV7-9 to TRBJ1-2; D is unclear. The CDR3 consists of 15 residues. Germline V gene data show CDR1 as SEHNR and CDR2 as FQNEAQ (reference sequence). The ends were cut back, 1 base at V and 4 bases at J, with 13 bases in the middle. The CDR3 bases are TGTGCCAGCAGCTTAGTTAAAGTCATTACCTATGGCTACACCTTC. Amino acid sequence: CASSLVKVITYGYTF.

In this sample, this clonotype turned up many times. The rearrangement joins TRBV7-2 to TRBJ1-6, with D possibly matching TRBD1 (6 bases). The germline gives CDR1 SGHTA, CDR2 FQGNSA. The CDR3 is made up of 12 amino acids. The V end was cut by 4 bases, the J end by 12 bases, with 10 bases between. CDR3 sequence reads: CASSSDRRPLHF. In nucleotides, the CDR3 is TGTGCCAGCAGCTCGGACAGACGACCCCTCCACTTT.

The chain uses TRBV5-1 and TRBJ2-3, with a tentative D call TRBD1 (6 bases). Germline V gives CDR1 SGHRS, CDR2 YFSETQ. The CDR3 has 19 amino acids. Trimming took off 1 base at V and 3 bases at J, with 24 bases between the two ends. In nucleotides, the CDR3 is TGCGCCAGCAGCTTGAGGGCCTATGCCGGGCCAGGGGAGACAGATACGCAGTATTTT. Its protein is CASSLRAYAGPGETDTQYF.

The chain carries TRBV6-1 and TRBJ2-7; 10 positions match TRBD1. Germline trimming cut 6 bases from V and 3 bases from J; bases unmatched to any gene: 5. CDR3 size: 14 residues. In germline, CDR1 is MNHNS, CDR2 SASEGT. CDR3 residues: CASRRGQGSYEQYF. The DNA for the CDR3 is TGTGCCAGCAGAAGGGGACAGGGGAGCTACGAGCAGTACTTC.

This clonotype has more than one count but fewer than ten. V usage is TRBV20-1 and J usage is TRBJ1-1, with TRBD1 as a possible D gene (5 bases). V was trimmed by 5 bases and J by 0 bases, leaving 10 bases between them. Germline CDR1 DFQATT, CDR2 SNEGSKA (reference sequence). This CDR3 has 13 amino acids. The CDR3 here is CSAAGNLNTEAFF. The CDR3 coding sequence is TGCAGTGCTGCAGGGAATTTGAACACTGAAGCTTTCTTT.

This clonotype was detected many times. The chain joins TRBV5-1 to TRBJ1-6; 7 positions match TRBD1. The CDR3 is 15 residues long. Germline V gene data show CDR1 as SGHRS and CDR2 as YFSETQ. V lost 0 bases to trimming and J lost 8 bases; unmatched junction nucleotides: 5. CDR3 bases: TGCGCCAGCAGCTTGGAACAGGGGATTTATTCACCCCTCCACTTT. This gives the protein CASSLEQGIYSPLHF.